One and the same sample provided the 4 T cell receptor beta chains below, sequenced in a study of shared clonotypes between healthy human individuals. Sequenced by immunoSEQ multiplex PCR; TCRdb stores in-frame clones only, minus some. The top ten clones hold approximately 0.4% of a sample with about 2.3 million clones, roughly 92% of them seen once. Sequenced sample: naive CD4+ T cells from PBMCs. Subset meaning: CD45RA+ positively selected. These receptors were taken from a man younger than 30 in good health. Some clones in this sample may be carry-over from other donors' samples.

The genes are TRBV5-1 and TRBJ2-7; no firm D call. This CDR3 contains 15 residues. The germline V and J ends were trimmed by 4 bases and 6 bases, with 20 bases remaining between them. In germline, CDR1 is SGHRS, CDR2 YFSETQ. CDR3 protein: CASSPGALVGVEQYF. The CDR3, as DNA: TGCGCCAGCAGCCCCGGTGCCCTAGTTGGAGTCGAGCAGTACTTC.

CDR3 amino acids: CASSSPGTTNEQFF. The CDR3 DNA is TGTGCCAGCTCCAGTCCCGGGACAACGAATGAGCAGTTCTTC. This chain links TRBV6-5 with TRBJ2-1; maybe TRBD1 (6 bases). Germline V gene lookup returns CDR1 MNHEY and CDR2 SVGAGI. The CDR3 totals 14 residues. V was pared by 8 bases and J by 7 bases, with 18 bases between.

J is TRBJ2-7 and V is TRBV28; TRBD1 is a possible D gene (6 bases). The CDR3 contains 16 residues. The germline V and J ends were trimmed by 5 bases and 0 bases, with 17 bases remaining between them. In germline, CDR1 is MDHEN, CDR2 SYDVKM. DNA for the CDR3: TGTGCCAGCAGTCCCTCAGGACAGAGCAGCTCCTACGAGCAGTACTTC. Residues: CASSPSGQSSSYEQYF.

This chain uses TRBV29-1 with TRBJ2-7; D possibly corresponds to TRBD1 (6 bases). This CDR3 is 14 amino acids long. The V and J ends lost 1 base and 3 bases respectively, with 13 bases between them. Germline V gene data show CDR1 as SQVTM and CDR2 as ANQGSEA. In nucleotides, the CDR3 is TGCAGCGTTGAAGTGGGGGCGAAACACTACGAGCAGTACTTC. Encoded protein: CSVEVGAKHYEQYF.